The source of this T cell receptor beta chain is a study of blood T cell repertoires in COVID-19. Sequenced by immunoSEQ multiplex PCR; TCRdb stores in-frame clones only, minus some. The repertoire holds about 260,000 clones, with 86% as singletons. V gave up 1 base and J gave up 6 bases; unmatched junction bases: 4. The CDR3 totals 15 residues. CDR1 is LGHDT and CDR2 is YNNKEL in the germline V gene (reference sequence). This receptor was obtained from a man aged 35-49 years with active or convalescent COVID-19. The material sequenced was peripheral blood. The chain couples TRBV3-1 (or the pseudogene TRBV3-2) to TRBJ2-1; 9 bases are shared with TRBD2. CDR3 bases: TGTGCCAGCAGCCAAGGGCTAGCGGGGAGCAATGAGCAGTTCTTC. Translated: CASSQGLAGSNEQFF.